This TCR beta chain was profiled in a study of human T cells and chemical hapten exposure (dated by TCRdb to the early 2020s). For the study in its entirety: For sensitization, 2% DPC in acetone was applied to a 2 cm by 2 cm area of upper inner arm skin. Blood samples were taken from patients before sensitization (week 0) and then at 2, 6 and about 24 weeks after DPC sensitization. The study tracked peripheral blood TCR repertoire changes in vivo during primary and secondary sensitization to the hapten diphenylcyclopropenone (DPC) in alopecia patients. Patch testing was done on the upper back using Finn chambers containing 0.01% DPC, and results were scored after 6 days according to International Contact Dermatitis Research Group standards. Throughout the study period of about 25 weeks, patients also received therapeutic DPC doses to the scalp every week. Around 29 alopecia patients provided blood for TCR sequencing at one to four time points (pre-sensitization, 2, 6 and 24 weeks). The patient cohort, mostly female, included alopecia areata with under or over 50% scalp involvement, alopecia totalis and alopecia universalis. Libraries were pooled for sequencing, and per-sample TCR yields varied mainly because of small differences in library volumes within the pool. The paper's findings and limits, for the study overall: The number of TCRs above 1 in 1000 frequency did not change with DPC sensitization; there was no evidence of global repertoire structure alterations. A positive correlation was found between the number of PT1 expanded TCRs and patch test score, with significance reached at thresholds 8, 16 and 32 but not 4. Compared with pre-sensitization or healthy control sets, expanded TCRs formed significantly more large CDR3 similarity clusters, which is consistent with antigen-driven responses. Because every patient had alopecia, a presumed autoimmune disease, the patients' immune response might differ from that of healthy individuals. Repeated subsampling changed both the strength of the expansion versus patch-test correlation and the threshold at which the correlation became significant.

The junction carries 7 bases between V and J, which are trimmed by 3 bases and 1 base respectively. Based on the germline V gene, the CDR1 and CDR2 sequences are SQVTM and ANQGSEA. Inclusive of the bounding cysteine and phenylalanine, the CDR3 is 13 residues long. Just the 39-base CDR3 DNA is kept, in frame starting at base 1. This clonotype showed up many times. Its specific antigen is unknown. Per-base quality was not reported, and no clone a single base away is much larger than it. The library came from RACE. For sequencing, a NextSeq 500 was employed. Library preparation attached unique molecular identifiers to individual cDNA molecules for quantitative, reproducible TCR counting. Both TCR alpha and TCR beta chains were sequenced from each blood RNA sample. In the authors' own workflow: Samples had a median of roughly 91,000 TCRs, with a range from roughly 20,000 to 690,600. The Decombinator software suite was used to annotate the V, J and CDR3 of the TCR reads. Every sample was subsampled to the same number of TCRs (28,000) for the PS versus PT1 abundance plots. Expanded TCRs were defined as absent before sensitization and observed at least eight times at the 2-week time point. Through fastp at Q25 and MiXCR, TCRdb rebuilt clones from the public reads, retaining in-frame beta chains. Every CDR3 protein is listed once, alongside the most common genes and DNA of its rows. In this record, the V and J calls reflect TCRdb's handling and not the investigators' own analysis. The sample table lists approximately 120,000 distinct CDR3 sequences, roughly a tenth of them with a count of one. The ten largest account for 2.5% to 3.5% of the sample.

The time point tag for this specimen amounts to: patch test 2, 6 weeks after DPC sensitization. This sample's treatment or condition label indicates: therapeutic diphenylcyclopropenone sensitization with weekly scalp DPC. At every patch-test visit, the blood draw took place before the patch test was put on. To be eligible, patients had to be aged 18 to 70, diagnosed with alopecia and judged suitable for DPC therapy, while pregnant patients were excluded. Total RNA was extracted from unfractionated whole blood that had been collected in Tempus Blood RNA tubes. The chain is encoded by TRBV29-1 joined to TRBJ2-1; no D gene is confidently identified. The specimen was whole blood, collected in connection with sensitization to the hapten diphenylcyclopropenone (DPC). This clonotype was obtained from a woman in her thirties or forties with alopecia areata. Some clones in this sample may be carry-over from other donors' samples. The encoded CDR3 is CSVDPRSYNEQFF. The nucleotide sequence reads TGCAGCGTTGATCCACGGTCCTACAATGAGCAGTTCTTC.